This record looks at one T cell receptor (beta chain) sequence and its context. Its antigen is currently unknown. Per sample, 10^5 or so TCR templates underwent assay. Sequencing used immunoSEQ multiplex PCR; TCRdb keeps in-frame clones, though not all of them. The data show over 50,000 clones, with 70% to 90% seen just once and 3% to 4% held by the top ten. This sample was included in a study of siplizumab effects on memory and regulatory T cells. Per germline, CDR1 MNHEY and CDR2 SVGAGI. This CDR3 comprises 12 residues. V lost 0 bases and J lost 3, with 2 bases in between. Overall study findings and caveats: Naive T cells were seen as more diverse than memory cells and as major alloresponse contributors.

This TCR was sampled from a human donor in good health. Sequences were obtained from memory CD4+ T cells sorted from blood. This chain links TRBV6-5 with TRBJ1-1; D gene ambiguous. In DNA form, the CDR3 reads TGTGCCAGCAGTTACTCCCACACTGAAGCTTTCTTT. Translating it yields CASSYSHTEAFF.